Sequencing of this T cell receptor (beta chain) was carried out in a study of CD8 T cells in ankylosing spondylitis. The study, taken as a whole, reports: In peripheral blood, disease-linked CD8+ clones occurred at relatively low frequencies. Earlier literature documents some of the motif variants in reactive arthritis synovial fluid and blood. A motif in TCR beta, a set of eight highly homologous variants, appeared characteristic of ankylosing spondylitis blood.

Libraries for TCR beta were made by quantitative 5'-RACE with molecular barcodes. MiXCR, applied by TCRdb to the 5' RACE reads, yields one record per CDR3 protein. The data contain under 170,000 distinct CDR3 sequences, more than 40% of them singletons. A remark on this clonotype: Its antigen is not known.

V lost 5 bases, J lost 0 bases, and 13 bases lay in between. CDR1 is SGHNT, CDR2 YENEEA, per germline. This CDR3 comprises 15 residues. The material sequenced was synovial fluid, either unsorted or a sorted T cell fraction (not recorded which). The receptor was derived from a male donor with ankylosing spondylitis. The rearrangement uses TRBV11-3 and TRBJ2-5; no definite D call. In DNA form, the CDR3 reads TGTGCCAGCAGCGTTTCGACCATCAACCAAGAGACCCAGTACTTC. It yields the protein CASSVSTINQETQYF.